What follows describes a single T cell receptor beta chain. The sample comes from a study of OX40 agonist ivuxolimab in advanced cancers. Deletions cut 10 bases from V and 6 bases from J, with 13 bases between. This CDR3 region has 11 residues. Germline loops: CDR1 SNHLY, CDR2 FYNNEI. This table comes from immunoSEQ multiplex PCR, and its TCRdb copy is limited to in-frame clones, with some not included. The sample has 11,000 to 15,000 clones; about 90% are singletons. The source material was CD4+ or CD8+ T cells sorted from blood, sampled in a trial of the OX40 agonist ivuxolimab. The chain uses TRBV2 and TRBJ2-7, with no clear D. This TCR was sampled from an adult with an advanced solid tumor such as melanoma, head and neck, liver or kidney cancer. In DNA, the CDR3 is TGTGCCATCCTGGCTCCGACCGAGCAGTACTTC. Translated, it gives CAILAPTEQYF. The complete variable domain, with remaining parts taken from reference TRBV2 and TRBJ2-7, reads EPEVTQTPSHQVTQMGQEVILRCVPISNHLYFYWYRQILGQKVEFLVSFYNNEISEKSEIFDDQFSVERPDGSNFTLKIRSTKLEDSAMYFCAILAPTEQYFGPGTRLTVT.